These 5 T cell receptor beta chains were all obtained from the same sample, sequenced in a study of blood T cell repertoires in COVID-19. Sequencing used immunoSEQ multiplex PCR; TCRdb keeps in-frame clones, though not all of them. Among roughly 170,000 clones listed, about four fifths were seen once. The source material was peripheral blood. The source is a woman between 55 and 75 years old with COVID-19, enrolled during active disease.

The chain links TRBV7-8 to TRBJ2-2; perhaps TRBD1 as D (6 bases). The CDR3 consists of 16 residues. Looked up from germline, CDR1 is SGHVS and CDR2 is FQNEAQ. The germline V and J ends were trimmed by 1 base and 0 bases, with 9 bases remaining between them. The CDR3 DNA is TGTGCCAGCAGCTTAGTGAGGGGGACGAACACCGGGGAGCTGTTTTTT. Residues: CASSLVRGTNTGELFF.

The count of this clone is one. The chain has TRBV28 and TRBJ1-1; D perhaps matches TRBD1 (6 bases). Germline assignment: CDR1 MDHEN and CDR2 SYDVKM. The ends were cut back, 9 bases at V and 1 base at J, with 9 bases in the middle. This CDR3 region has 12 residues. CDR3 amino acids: CASDRTNTEAFF. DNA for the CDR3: TGTGCCAGTGACAGGACGAACACTGAAGCTTTCTTT.

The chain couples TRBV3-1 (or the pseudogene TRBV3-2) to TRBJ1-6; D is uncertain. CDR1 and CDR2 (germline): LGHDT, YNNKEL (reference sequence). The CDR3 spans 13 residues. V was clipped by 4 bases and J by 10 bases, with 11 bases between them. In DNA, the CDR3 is TGTGCCAGCAGCCCCCAGGTTGGGTCACCCCTCCACTTT. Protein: CASSPQVGSPLHF.

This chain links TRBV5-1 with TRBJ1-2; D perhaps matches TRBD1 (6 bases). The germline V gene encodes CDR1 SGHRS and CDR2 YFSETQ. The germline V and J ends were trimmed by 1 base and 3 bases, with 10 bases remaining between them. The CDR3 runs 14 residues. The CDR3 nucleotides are TGCGCCAGCAGCTTGTACCGACAGGACTATGGCTACACCTTC. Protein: CASSLYRQDYGYTF.

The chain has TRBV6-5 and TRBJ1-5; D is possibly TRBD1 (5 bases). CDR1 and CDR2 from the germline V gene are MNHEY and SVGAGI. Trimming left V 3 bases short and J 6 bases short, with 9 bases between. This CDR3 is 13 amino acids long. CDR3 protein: CASSYRGSQPQHF. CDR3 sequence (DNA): TGTGCCAGCAGTTATCGGGGGAGTCAGCCCCAGCATTTT.